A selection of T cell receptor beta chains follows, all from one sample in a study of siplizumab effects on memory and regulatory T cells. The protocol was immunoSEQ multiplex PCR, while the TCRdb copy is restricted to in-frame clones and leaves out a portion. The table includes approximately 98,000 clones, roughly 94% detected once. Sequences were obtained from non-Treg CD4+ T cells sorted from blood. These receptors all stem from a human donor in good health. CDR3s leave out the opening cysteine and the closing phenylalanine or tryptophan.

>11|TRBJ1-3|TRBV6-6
ASRRDGQSTIY
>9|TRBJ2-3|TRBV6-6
ATHEGYTQY
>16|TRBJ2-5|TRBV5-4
ASSSRKGADRYQETQY
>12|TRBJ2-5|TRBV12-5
ASNRAGGLETQY
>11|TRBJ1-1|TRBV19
ASSITVNTEAF
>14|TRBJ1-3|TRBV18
ASSPLRGTEGNTIY
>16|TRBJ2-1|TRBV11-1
ASSPGLAGVSAYNEQF
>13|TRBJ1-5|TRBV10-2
ASREGAKSNQPQH
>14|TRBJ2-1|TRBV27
ASSPSGTTSYNEQF
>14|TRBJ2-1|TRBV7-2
ASSLALAGPYNEQF